The 19 T cell receptor beta chains below were found in one sample sequenced in a study of T-cell reconstitution after alpha-beta-depleted transplantation in children. For TCRbeta, the library was prepared with unique molecular identifiers. TCRdb ran MiXCR on the PCR reads and lists one entry per CDR3 protein. The repertoire includes about 440,000 distinct CDR3 sequences, approximately 41% of them detected once, and around a quarter sits in the top ten. Sequencing used PBMCs, obtained before TCRalphabeta/CD19-depleted stem cell transplant. The receptors stem from a girl aged 2 to 9 with aplastic anemia, due to receive a stem cell transplant.

This clonotype was recorded at least ten times. V usage is TRBV12-3 or TRBV12-4 and J usage is TRBJ2-7; the D is unclear. The CDR3 spans 13 residues. Between the trimmed V and J ends, which lost 0 bases and 1 base, there was a span of 4 bases. CDR3 coding DNA: TGTGCCAGCAGTTTAGCGCTGTCCTACGAGCAGTACTTC. Translated: CASSLALSYEQYF.

This clonotype showed up many times. The chain combines TRBV20-1 with TRBJ2-1; 7 bases line up with TRBD2. The V segment lost 6 bases and the J segment 3 bases; nucleotides outside the gene matches: 8. The CDR3 consists of 14 residues. CDR1 DFQATT and CDR2 SNEGSKA come from the germline V gene (reference sequence). This chain's CDR3 is CSAPGLADYNEQFF. The CDR3 DNA sequence: TGCAGTGCCCCGGGGCTAGCGGACTACAATGAGCAGTTCTTC.

This clonotype is a singleton in its sample. The chain has TRBV5-1 and TRBJ1-2, with 9 bases aligning to TRBD1. The germline V gene has CDR1 SGHRS and CDR2 YFSETQ. This CDR3 region has 15 residues. The V segment lost 5 bases and the J segment 2 bases; nucleotides outside the gene matches: 7. CDR3 region: CASRTRTGANYGYTF. The DNA of the CDR3 is TGCGCCAGCAGAACCAGGACAGGGGCGAACTATGGCTACACCTTC.

The table lists this clonotype with many counts. The CDR3: CASTSSSTYSYNEQFF. CDR3 sequence (DNA): TGTGCCAGCACTTCCAGCTCGACCTACTCCTACAATGAGCAGTTCTTC. The genes are TRBV2 and TRBJ2-1, with unresolved D. The CDR3 spans 16 residues. With 7 bases removed from V and 0 bases from J, the gap between germline ends came to 16 bases. Germline V gene data show CDR1 as SNHLY and CDR2 as FYNNEI.

This clonotype has only a few counts. The CDR3 nucleotides are TGTGCCAGCAGCGCCCGCCAAGGGGGGGCCTACGAGCAGTACTTC. Translated: CASSARQGGAYEQYF. The chain carries TRBV4-2 and TRBJ2-7; weak D call: TRBD2 (7 bases). The CDR3 totals 15 residues. The germline gives CDR1 LGHNA, CDR2 YNFKEQ. Trimming stripped 5 bases from V and 2 bases from J, with 16 bases between.

This clonotype was detected a few times. The chain recombines TRBV28 with TRBJ2-7, with 14 nucleotides matching TRBD2. The V and J ends lost 6 bases and 7 bases, in that order; junction bases with no gene match: 8. The CDR3 has 15 amino acids. The germline CDR1 and CDR2 sequences are MDHEN and SYDVKM. The CDR3 DNA reads as TGTGCCAGCAGAAAGGGGACTAGCGGGAGTATGGAGCAGTACTTC. Its translation: CASRKGTSGSMEQYF.

This chain joins TRBV6-5 and TRBJ2-1, with a weak D call TRBD1 (7 bases). Germline V lookup: CDR1 MNHEY, CDR2 SVGAGI. This CDR3 spans 16 amino acids. Trimming removed 0 bases from V and 7 bases from J, with 16 bases in between. This CDR3 is CASSYSRGRGVNEQFF. For the CDR3, the DNA is TGTGCCAGCAGTTACTCGAGGGGCAGGGGGGTGAATGAGCAGTTCTTC.

The chain joins TRBV25-1 to TRBJ2-2; 10 bases are a match to TRBD1. J gave up 4 bases and V 8 bases, and 4 bases lay outside the gene matches. The germline V gene has CDR1 MGHDK and CDR2 SYGVNS. CDR3 length equals 14 residues. The CDR3 spells CASQDRGSTGELFF. The DNA for the CDR3 is TGTGCCAGCCAGGACAGGGGGAGCACCGGGGAGCTGTTTTTT.

The chain has TRBV7-8 and TRBJ2-7; 10 nucleotides align to TRBD1. Germline values: CDR1 SGHVS, CDR2 FQNEAQ. J lost 7 bases, V lost 4 bases, and 13 bases had no gene match. The CDR3 is 16 residues long. The CDR3 is CASSYSTGTGVWEQYF. CDR3 bases: TGTGCCAGCAGCTACTCGACCGGGACAGGGGTTTGGGAGCAGTACTTC.

There are a few counts of this clonotype. The chain links TRBV6-5 to TRBJ2-7; maybe TRBD1 (5 bases). Looked up from germline, CDR1 is MNHEY and CDR2 is SVGAGI. V shed 5 bases and J shed 0 bases, with 11 bases lying between them. This CDR3 contains 14 residues. CDR3 DNA: TGTGCCAGCAGTCTCGACAGTCTCTCCTACGAGCAGTACTTC. Translation gives CASSLDSLSYEQYF.

The V gene is TRBV20-1, the J gene TRBJ2-6; unclear D gene. The V end lost 5 bases, the J end lost 0 bases, and 8 bases lay between the germline ends. Germline V CDR1 and CDR2: DFQATT, SNEGSKA (reference sequence). The CDR3 spans 14 residues. CDR3 protein: CSADTASGANVLTF. CDR3 bases: TGCAGTGCTGATACAGCCTCTGGGGCCAACGTCCTGACTTTC.

The table lists this clonotype with a few counts. The chain is built from TRBV15 and TRBJ1-1; D remains unclear. CDR1 and CDR2 from the germline V gene are LNHNV and YYDKDF (reference sequence). The CDR3 runs to 15 residues. The V gene lost 0 bases and the J gene lost 11 bases, with 19 bases spanning the gap. DNA of the CDR3: TGTGCCACCAGCAGAGATTTTTTTCGGGGAACCATTGCTTTCTTT. Protein sequence: CATSRDFFRGTIAFF.

CDR3 in DNA: TGTGCCAGCAGCTACAGGGGACAACGGAACACTGAAGCTTTCTTT. It codes for CASSYRGQRNTEAFF. The genes are TRBV12-3 or TRBV12-4 and TRBJ1-1; 7 bases are shared with TRBD1. The junction had 8 bases not matched to a gene; V was cut back by 6 bases and J by 1 base. This CDR3 region has 15 residues.

This clonotype was seen at least ten times. The J gene is TRBJ2-1, the V gene TRBV5-1; D uncertain. CDR3 size: 15 residues. The germline CDR1 and CDR2 sequences are SGHRS and YFSETQ. Trimming took off 4 bases at V and 1 base at J, with 12 bases between the two ends. CDR3 protein: CASSHTEVSYNEQFF. The DNA for the CDR3 is TGCGCCAGCAGCCATACAGAAGTATCCTACAATGAGCAGTTCTTC.

This clonotype showed up just a few times. The rearrangement links TRBV7-8 to TRBJ2-3, with 10 positions matching TRBD2. The CDR3 spans 15 residues. Per germline, CDR1 SGHVS and CDR2 FQNEAQ. Trimming removed 5 bases from V and 0 bases from J; junction bases left unmatched: 2. The CDR3 DNA reads as TGTGCCAGCAGCCGGGGACTAGCGAGCACAGATACGCAGTATTTT. Its translation: CASSRGLASTDTQYF.

The gene calls are TRBV20-1 and TRBJ2-7, with D tentatively TRBD1 (7 bases). V dropped 3 bases and J dropped 1 base, with 13 bases sitting between them. CDR3 size: 14 residues. The germline CDR1 and CDR2 sequences are DFQATT and SNEGSKA (reference sequence). The CDR3 DNA sequence: TGCAGTGCTAGCGGACAGGACTATTCCTACGAGCAGTACTTC. It yields the protein CSASGQDYSYEQYF.

The V gene is TRBV6-5, the J gene TRBJ2-1; D unresolved. V was cut by 2 bases and J by 7 bases, with 21 bases left in between. CDR3 length equals 17 residues. The germline CDR1 and CDR2 sequences are MNHEY and SVGAGI. CDR3 residues: CASSYNPLLAGPNEQFF. For the CDR3, the DNA is TGTGCCAGCAGTTACAACCCATTGCTGGCAGGTCCAAATGAGCAGTTCTTC.

Here the CDR3 reads CSLSGGSYNEQFF. CDR3 coding DNA: TGCAGTCTTAGCGGGGGCTCCTACAATGAGCAGTTCTTC. V and J are TRBV20-1 and TRBJ2-1, with 9 bases matching TRBD2. This CDR3 comprises 13 residues. V dropped 8 bases and J dropped 0; count of bases not matched to a gene: 2. CDR1 DFQATT and CDR2 SNEGSKA come from the germline V gene (reference sequence).

The chain combines TRBV5-1 with TRBJ2-1; D uncertain. The CDR3 is 16 amino acids. Germline CDR1 reads SGHRS; CDR2 reads YFSETQ. Trimming stripped 3 bases from V and 0 bases from J, with 13 bases between. As DNA, the CDR3 is TGCGCCAGCAGCTCCATATTCCAGAGCTCCTACAATGAGCAGTTCTTC. Translated, it gives CASSSIFQSSYNEQFF.